This TCR beta chain was captured in a study of identical twins. V was shortened by 1 base and J by 4 bases, with 11 bases between the two germline ends. CDR3 size: 14 residues. Germline-derived CDR1 and CDR2 are LGHNA and YNFKEQ. TCRdb re-called the 5' RACE reads with MiXCR, one entry per CDR3 protein. The sample gives 1.5 million to 2 million distinct CDR3 sequences, 25% to 35% of which show up once; about 0.25% is in the top ten. Study-wide findings and caveats: For out-of-frame beta sequences, excess twin sharing was weaker. For out-of-frame alpha sequences shared by twins, low generation probability was in excess.

On this clonotype itself: What it recognizes is unknown.

The chain has TRBV4-2 and TRBJ2-7; tentative D call: TRBD2 (5 bases). This receptor was taken from a newborn girl in good health. Source material: cord blood. CDR3 in DNA: TGTGCCAGCAGCCAAGTAACTAGTCGGTACGAGCAGTACTTC. Amino acid sequence: CASSQVTSRYEQYF.